Detailed here is one T cell receptor beta chain. Libraries were prepared by immunoSEQ multiplex PCR; TCRdb keeps only in-frame clonotypes and omits some of them. The top ten hold less than 5.5% of the sample, which has about 200,000 clones, 85% seen once. The data belong to a study of blood T cell repertoires in COVID-19. As for the study in general: Acute and convalescent COVID-19 samples came from the United States, Italy and Spain. From T cells, B-cell-depleted T cells, or PBMCs came the material, which was cDNA or gDNA.

The sequence was collected from a woman at least 80 years old with acute or convalescent COVID-19. Specimen: peripheral blood.

The CDR3 DNA follows: TGCAGTGCTAGTGGAGCCATCGGTGGAAACACCATATATTTT. It encodes CSASGAIGGNTIYF. This chain joins TRBV20-1 and TRBJ1-3; no clear D gene. Germline CDR1 is DFQATT and CDR2 is SNEGSKA (reference sequence). CDR3 length: 14 amino acids. V shed 3 bases and J shed 3 bases, with 12 bases lying between them.